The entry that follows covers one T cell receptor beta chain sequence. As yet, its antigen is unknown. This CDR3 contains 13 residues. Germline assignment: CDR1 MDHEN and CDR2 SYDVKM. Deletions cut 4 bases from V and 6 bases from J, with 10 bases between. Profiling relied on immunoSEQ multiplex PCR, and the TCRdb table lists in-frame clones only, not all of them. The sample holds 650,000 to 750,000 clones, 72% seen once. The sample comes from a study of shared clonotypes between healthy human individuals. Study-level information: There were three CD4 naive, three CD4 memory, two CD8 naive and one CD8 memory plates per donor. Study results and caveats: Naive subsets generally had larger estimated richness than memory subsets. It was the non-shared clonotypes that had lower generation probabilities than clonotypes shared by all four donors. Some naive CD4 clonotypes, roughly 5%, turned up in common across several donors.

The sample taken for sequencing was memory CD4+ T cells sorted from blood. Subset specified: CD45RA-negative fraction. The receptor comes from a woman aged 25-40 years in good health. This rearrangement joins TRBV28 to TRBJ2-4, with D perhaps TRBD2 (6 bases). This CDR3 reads CASSSGRLNIQYF. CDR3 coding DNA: TGTGCCAGCAGTTCGGGGAGGTTAAACATTCAGTACTTC.